The 13 T cell receptor beta chains listed next were all sequenced from one sample in a study of radiotherapy plus CTLA-4 blockade in lung cancer (dated by TCRdb to 2017 to 2018). The library relied on the immunoSEQ multiplex PCR assay. In its TCRdb copy, this immuneACCESS table keeps in-frame sequences only and misses some clones. Where compared with another copy, unresolved V genes explain less than half of these, and the others have no known cause. Present in this sample are approximately 70,000 clones, around 77% of which were seen just once. The top ten clonotypes cover approximately 15% of the sample. The material was peripheral blood, obtained from a patient treated with radiotherapy plus ipilimumab. These receptor sequences come from a human donor with non-small cell lung cancer whose response to radiotherapy plus ipilimumab could not be evaluated. Some clones in this sample may be carry-over from other donors' samples.

The chain joins TRBV14 to TRBJ1-2; 7 bases fit TRBD1. The CDR3 loop spans 13 amino acids. From germline, CDR1 is SGHDN and CDR2 FVKESK. V lost 3 bases and J lost 4; bases outside the gene matches: 2. This CDR3 reads CASSQDRSYGYTF. In nucleotides, the CDR3 is TGTGCCAGCAGCCAGGACAGGTCCTATGGCTACACCTTC.

The chain carries TRBV5-1 and TRBJ1-2, with D unresolved. V gave up 2 bases and J gave up 4 bases, with 15 bases separating them. CDR3 size: 15 residues. Germline V CDR1 and CDR2: SGHRS, YFSETQ. In DNA form, the CDR3 reads TGCGCCAGCAGCTTCGGTGGGGAGAGTGGCTATGGCTACACCTTC. Encoded protein: CASSFGGESGYGYTF.

This chain uses TRBV4-3 with TRBJ2-3; TRBD2 agrees at 12 bases. The CDR3 is made up of 20 amino acids. Germline V gene lookup returns CDR1 LGHNA and CDR2 YSLEER. The junction had 16 bases not matched to a gene; V was cut back by 0 bases and J by 6 bases. The CDR3 here is CASSQDRGWSSGGDYDTQYF. The CDR3 nucleotides are TGCGCCAGCAGCCAAGATCGGGGTTGGTCTAGCGGGGGGGATTACGATACGCAGTATTTT.

The chain joins TRBV28 to TRBJ2-3; D is possibly TRBD2 (5 bases). Germline lookup yields CDR1 MDHEN and CDR2 SYDVKM. V was trimmed by 2 bases and J by 0 bases, leaving 24 bases between them. CDR3 size: 20 residues. The CDR3 protein is CASSLPSDPDGGPSTDTQYF. DNA of the CDR3: TGTGCCAGCAGTTTACCCTCCGACCCGGACGGAGGACCTAGCACAGATACGCAGTATTTT.

The rearrangement links TRBV7-2 to TRBJ2-4; 7 nucleotides align to TRBD2. Germline trimming cut 2 bases from V and 7 bases from J; bases unmatched to any gene: 5. CDR3 size: 14 residues. Germline V gene sequence: CDR1 SGHTA, CDR2 FQGNSA. CDR3 residues: CASSLSGGWNIQYF. Written as DNA, the CDR3 is TGTGCCAGCAGCTTATCGGGAGGTTGGAACATTCAGTACTTC.

This clone was seen once. This chain uses TRBV2 with TRBJ2-7; D uncertain. The V and J ends lost 9 bases and 1 base respectively, with 13 bases between them. The CDR3 consists of 13 residues. The germline V gene has CDR1 SNHLY and CDR2 FYNNEI. In DNA form, the CDR3 reads TGTGCCAGTAGATTTGGCAGGTCCTACGAGCAGTACTTC. Protein product: CASRFGRSYEQYF. The full variable domain, in which reference TRBV2 and TRBJ2-7 provide the parts outside the CDR3, is EPEVTQTPSHQVTQMGQEVILRCVPISNHLYFYWYRQILGQKVEFLVSFYNNEISEKSEIFDDQFSVERPDGSNFTLKIRSTKLEDSAMYFCASRFGRSYEQYFGPGTRLTVT.

V usage is TRBV10-3 and J usage is TRBJ1-5, with unresolved D. Between the trimmed V and J ends, which lost 3 bases and 4 bases, there was a span of 10 bases. This CDR3 is 14 amino acids long. Germline CDR1 ENHRY, CDR2 SYGVKD. CDR3 loop: CAISEPGGNQPQHF. The CDR3, as DNA: TGTGCCATCAGTGAACCGGGAGGGAATCAGCCCCAGCATTTT.

The chain employs TRBV18 and TRBJ1-1, with TRBD1 identical over 7 bases. V shed 3 bases and J 5 bases; nucleotides not matched to a gene: 9. Per the germline V gene, CDR1 is KGHSH and CDR2 is LQKENI. The CDR3 spans 15 residues. CDR3 sequence (DNA): TGTGCCAGCTCACCTACAGGGGCAGGGGGAACTGAAGCTTTCTTT. Its translation is CASSPTGAGGTEAFF.

The chain combines TRBV4-1 with TRBJ1-6; D gene uncertain. CDR1 is MGHRA and CDR2 is YSYEKL in the germline V gene. V shed 0 bases and J shed 0 bases, with 9 bases lying between them. CDR3 length: 17 amino acids. The CDR3 is CASSQEIRSSYNSPLHF. CDR3 DNA sequence: TGCGCCAGCAGCCAAGAAATTAGGAGCTCCTATAATTCACCCCTCCACTTT.

This clone was seen more than once but under ten times. The gene calls are TRBV10-3 and TRBJ1-1; TRBD1 agrees at 9 bases. V lost 4 bases to trimming and J lost 3 bases; unmatched junction nucleotides: 3. Germline V lookup: CDR1 ENHRY, CDR2 SYGVKD. The CDR3 consists of 14 residues. CDR3 protein: CAISAGQGDTEAFF. The CDR3 bases are TGTGCCATCAGTGCGGGACAGGGAGACACTGAAGCTTTCTTT.

V usage is TRBV28 and J usage is TRBJ2-7; 7 bases are a match to TRBD1. Trimming at V came to 2 bases and at J to 0 bases, leaving 10 bases not matched to a gene. Looked up from germline, CDR1 is MDHEN and CDR2 is SYDVKM. This CDR3 contains 17 residues. The CDR3 sequence is CASSLAPTGRYSYEQYF. The CDR3 nucleotides read TGTGCCAGCAGTTTAGCCCCGACAGGGCGCTACTCCTACGAGCAGTACTTC. The full variable domain, completed using reference TRBV28 and TRBJ2-7, is DVKVTQSSRYLVKRTGEKVFLECVQDMDHENMFWYRQDPGLGLRLIYFSYDVKMKEKGDIPEGYSVSREKKERFSLILESASTNQTSMYLCASSLAPTGRYSYEQYFGPGTRLTVT.

V and J are TRBV7-8 and TRBJ2-2, with D maybe TRBD1 (6 bases). The CDR3 sequence is 13 residues long. V lost 11 bases, J lost 1 base, and 11 bases lay in between. Looked up from germline, CDR1 is SGHVS and CDR2 is FQNEAQ. CDR3 bases: TGTGCCGGTAGGGGGTGGAACACCGGGGAGCTGTTTTTT. Encoded protein: CAGRGWNTGELFF.

This sequence joins TRBV19 and TRBJ2-7; D unresolved. Between the trimmed V and J ends, which lost 5 bases and 3 bases, there was a span of 11 bases. Germline loops: CDR1 LNHDA, CDR2 SQIVND (reference sequence). This CDR3 contains 13 residues. The CDR3 sequence: CASSAPGFYEQYF. CDR3 in DNA: TGTGCCAGTAGTGCCCCAGGATTCTACGAGCAGTACTTC.